This paragraph covers one T cell receptor beta chain sequence. Antigen: not known. This entry comes from a study of T cell responses to AZD1222 COVID-19 vaccine. General study points: Donors in the cohort were predominantly white British and more often female, and clonal diversity was possibly underestimated.

Sequencing was performed with immunoSEQ multiplex PCR; in TCRdb, only in-frame clones are kept and a portion is missing. This table holds 56,000 or so clones, 60% to 80% found once. Losses at the gene ends were 4 bases for V and 1 base for J; bases not matched to a gene: 7. Germline CDR1 SQVTM, CDR2 ANQGSEA. The length of the CDR3 is 15 residues. The clonotype comes from an adult who received the AZD1222 COVID-19 vaccine. Sequenced material: peripheral blood, taken 28 days after the second AZD1222 dose. This rearrangement joins TRBV29-1 to TRBJ2-3, with TRBD2 matching over 8 bases. The CDR3 bases are TGCAGCGTTGTACCGGGACTAGAGGGCACAGATACGCAGTATTTT. Amino acid sequence: CSVVPGLEGTDTQYF.